One sample yielded the 15 T cell receptor beta chains listed below, sequenced in a study of blood T cell repertoires in COVID-19. The table came from immunoSEQ multiplex PCR; TCRdb's copy has only in-frame clones and leaves some out. The table includes over 200,000 clones, around 88% detected once. The sample consisted of PBMCs or T cells enriched from blood (not recorded which). The receptors stem from a woman in her thirties or forties with acute COVID-19.

The chain uses TRBV7-2 and TRBJ2-1, with TRBD2 matching 7 bases. The CDR3 covers 18 residues. CDR1 and CDR2 (germline): SGHTA, FQGNSA. The ends lost 5 bases at V and 0 bases at J; junction bases unmatched: 13. The chain's CDR3 is CASSLLISGVSSYNEQFF. CDR3 in DNA: TGTGCCAGCAGCCTCTTAATCAGCGGGGTAAGCTCCTACAATGAGCAGTTCTTC. The full variable domain, rest sourced from reference TRBV7-2 and TRBJ2-1, is GAGVSQSPSNKVTEKGKDVELRCDPISGHTALYWYRQSLGQGLEFLIYFQGNSAPDKSGLPSDRFSAERTGGSVSTLTIQRTQQEDSAVYLCASSLLISGVSSYNEQFFGPGTRLTVL.

This clone was recorded once. The CDR3 reads CASSRLEETQYF. CDR3 sequence (DNA): TGTGCCAGCAGTCGACTAGAAGAGACCCAGTACTTC. The chain combines TRBV2 with TRBJ2-5; D is perhaps TRBD2 (6 bases). The CDR3 sequence is 12 residues long. Between the trimmed V and J ends, which lost 5 bases and 3 bases, there was a span of 7 bases. Germline V gene data show CDR1 as SNHLY and CDR2 as FYNNEI.

This clone was recorded only once. V gene TRBV10-2 combines with J gene TRBJ1-1; possible D gene TRBD1, 5 bases. This CDR3 spans 14 amino acids. Trimming took 1 base from V and 5 from J, leaving 11 bases between them. CDR1 WSHSY and CDR2 SAAADI come from the germline V gene. This chain's CDR3 is CASSEWGGVTEAFF. CDR3 nucleotides: TGCGCCAGCAGTGAGTGGGGGGGAGTTACTGAAGCTTTCTTT.

This clone has a single count. The V gene is TRBV4-1, the J gene TRBJ1-2, with 7 bases fitting TRBD1. Germline CDR1 MGHRA, CDR2 YSYEKL. The CDR3 is 16 amino acids. V dropped 3 bases and J dropped 2; count of bases not matched to a gene: 9. The CDR3 DNA is TGCGCCAGCAGCCAGACGCAGGGGGAACGCAACTATGGCTACACCTTC. This gives the protein CASSQTQGERNYGYTF.

V is TRBV4-1 and J is TRBJ1-2; D uncertain. The CDR3 spans 15 residues. The germline V gene encodes CDR1 MGHRA and CDR2 YSYEKL. The V end was cut by 0 bases, the J end by 4 bases, with 12 bases between. CDR3 sequence: CASSQEGRAGYGYTF. For the CDR3, the DNA is TGCGCCAGCAGCCAAGAGGGGAGGGCTGGCTATGGCTACACCTTC.

The chain combines TRBV5-1 with TRBJ2-7; 9 nucleotides match TRBD1. CDR1 is SGHRS and CDR2 is YFSETQ in the germline V gene. This CDR3 has 14 amino acids. The V segment lost 3 bases and the J segment 4 bases; nucleotides outside the gene matches: 5. The CDR3: CASSSGTGNYEQYV. DNA for the CDR3: TGCGCCAGCAGCTCTGGGACAGGGAATTACGAGCAGTACGTC.

The chain is built from TRBV11-2 and TRBJ2-1; no reliable D call. Trimming pared 0 bases from V and 3 bases from J, leaving 12 bases between. Germline V gene lookup returns CDR1 SGHAT and CDR2 FQNNGV. The CDR3 loop spans 16 amino acids. The chain's CDR3 is CASSLELLNYYNEQFF. The CDR3 nucleotides read TGTGCCAGCAGCTTAGAGCTTCTAAACTACTACAATGAGCAGTTCTTC.

The chain links TRBV6-5 to TRBJ1-2; tentative D call: TRBD1 (5 bases). Trimming removed 6 bases from V and 5 bases from J, with 16 bases in between. Germline CDR1 reads MNHEY; CDR2 reads SVGAGI. This CDR3 spans 14 amino acids. CDR3 amino acids: CASRYTRDSYGYTF. In DNA, the CDR3 is TGTGCCAGCAGATACACCAGGGATTCGTATGGCTACACCTTC.

The chain combines TRBV25-1 with TRBJ1-6, with TRBD1 identical over 7 bases. The germline V gene encodes CDR1 MGHDK and CDR2 SYGVNS. With 4 bases clipped from V and 5 bases from J, the junction kept 5 bases outside the gene matches. The CDR3 loop spans 15 amino acids. CDR3: CASSVSQGNNSPLHF. CDR3 nucleotide sequence: TGTGCCAGCAGTGTCTCACAGGGGAATAATTCACCCCTCCACTTT.

The gene calls are TRBV6-5 and TRBJ2-7, with 7 bases aligning to TRBD2. V lost 2 bases to trimming and J lost 5 bases; unmatched junction nucleotides: 9. CDR1 MNHEY and CDR2 SVGAGI come from the germline V gene. The CDR3 is 15 amino acids. CDR3: CASSYHGGFKDEQYF. The CDR3 bases are TGTGCCAGCAGTTACCACGGGGGGTTTAAGGACGAGCAGTACTTC.

Details on this clone: This CDR3 is also generated by other DNA sequences in the sample. The chain joins TRBV30 to TRBJ1-5; D is unclear. Trimming shortened V by 1 base and J by 4 bases, and 8 bases separated the two germline ends. The CDR3 contains 13 residues. CDR1 is GTSNPN and CDR2 is SVGIG in the germline V gene (reference sequence). The CDR3 reads CAWSEGVNQPQHF. The CDR3 DNA sequence: TGTGCCTGGAGTGAGGGAGTGAATCAGCCCCAGCATTTT.

The chain is built from TRBV2 and TRBJ1-6; 7 bases map to TRBD1. The CDR3 runs to 14 residues. The germline CDR1 and CDR2 sequences are SNHLY and FYNNEI. The V gene end was trimmed by 1 base and the J gene end by 8 bases; junction bases not matched to a gene: 2. DNA of the CDR3: TGTGCCAGCAGTGAAGACAGGGGTGATTCACCCCTCCACTTT. Its translation: CASSEDRGDSPLHF.

V gene TRBV5-1 combines with J gene TRBJ1-1; no clear D. CDR1 SGHRS and CDR2 YFSETQ come from the germline V gene. V was cut by 0 bases and J by 0 bases, with 15 bases left in between. The CDR3 spans 17 residues. The CDR3 region has the DNA TGCGCCAGCAGCTTGGCCCCAGTCCCTTTTATGAACACTGAAGCTTTCTTT. Amino acid sequence: CASSLAPVPFMNTEAFF.

The rearrangement links TRBV9 to TRBJ1-2; 7 nucleotides match TRBD1. Germline CDR1 and CDR2: SGDLS and YYNGEE. The CDR3 runs 15 residues. Unmatched junction bases numbered 6, after V lost 4 bases and J lost 0 bases. The CDR3 here is CASSSQGRANYGYTF. The CDR3 coding sequence is TGTGCCAGCAGCTCACAGGGGCGTGCTAACTATGGCTACACCTTC.

The chain recombines TRBV7-2 with TRBJ2-1, with 7 positions matching TRBD1. Per the germline V gene, CDR1 is SGHTA and CDR2 is FQGNSA. The trim removed 4 bases at V and 6 bases at J, leaving 9 bases unmatched. The CDR3 totals 15 residues. Here the CDR3 reads CASSSGDSTVNEQFF. CDR3 DNA sequence: TGTGCCAGCAGCTCAGGGGACAGTACAGTCAATGAGCAGTTCTTC.